A selection of T cell receptor beta chains follows, all from one sample in a study of blood T cell repertoires in COVID-19. Repertoires were generated with immunoSEQ multiplex PCR, while TCRdb's copy carries only in-frame clones and drops some. Here the sample spans 150,000 to 190,000 clones, roughly nine tenths being singletons. Sequences were obtained from peripheral blood. The receptors here all came from a woman in her seventies with acute or convalescent COVID-19. CDR3s include the opening cysteine and the closing phenylalanine or tryptophan. The order of the fields is J gene, clone size, D gene, V gene, CDR3 DNA, CDR3 protein. A D gene is named only where the DNA matches it firmly. Clone size is stated in some rows and not others, as once, few, many or a class when expanded.

J: TRBJ1-1
size: -
D: TRBD1
V: TRBV18
DNA: TGTGCCAGCTCACTAGACAGGGAGACTGAAGCTTTCTTT
CDR3: CASSLDRETEAFF

J: TRBJ2-3
size: -
D: -
V: TRBV13
DNA: TGTGCCACCATACTGGGTTCCGTTCGGGGCACAGATACGCAGTATTTT
CDR3: CATILGSVRGTDTQYF

J: TRBJ1-2
size: -
D: -
V: TRBV7-9
DNA: TGTGCCAGCAGCTTGGCAGGGTCCCATGGCTACACCTTC
CDR3: CASSLAGSHGYTF

J: TRBJ1-5
size: -
D: TRBD1
V: TRBV6-2/TRBV6-3
DNA: TGTGCCAGCAGTTCGCTGGTCAGGGGGTATGATCAGCCCCAGCATTTT
CDR3: CASSSLVRGYDQPQHF

J: TRBJ1-4
size: -
D: -
V: TRBV9
DNA: TGTGCCAGCAGCGCCCACATCGCAACTAATGAAAAACTGTTTTTT
CDR3: CASSAHIATNEKLFF

J: TRBJ1-3
size: once
D: TRBD1
V: TRBV4-2
DNA: TGTGCCAGCAGCCAAGAGGGCAGGGGGACCTCTGGAAACACCATATATTTT
CDR3: CASSQEGRGTSGNTIYF

J: TRBJ2-3
size: -
D: TRBD2
V: TRBV9
DNA: TGTGCCAGCAGCCCTGGGGCGGCTAGCGGGGGACTGGGCACAGATACGCAGTATTTT
CDR3: CASSPGAASGGLGTDTQYF

J: TRBJ2-1
size: -
D: -
V: TRBV3-1/TRBV3-2
DNA: TGTGCCAGCAGCCCGTCCTACAATGAGCAGTTCTTC
CDR3: CASSPSYNEQFF

J: TRBJ1-4
size: -
D: TRBD1
V: TRBV7-2
DNA: TGTGCCAGCAGCTTAGTGGGACAGGGGGCGACTAATGAAAAACTGTTTTTT
CDR3: CASSLVGQGATNEKLFF

J: TRBJ1-3
size: -
D: TRBD1
V: TRBV6-5
DNA: TGTGCCAGCAGTCCCTCGACAGGGACTGGAAACACCATATATTTT
CDR3: CASSPSTGTGNTIYF